This TCR beta chain was sequenced for a study of cytotoxic CD8 clonotypes in ibrutinib-treated CLL. Study context: Patient counts were 11 relapsed/refractory, over 14 treatment-naive and about 17 IGHV unmutated.

Clones were read by immunoSEQ multiplex PCR, and TCRdb kept only the in-frame ones, dropping some. The repertoire holds 35,000 to 50,000 clones, roughly 70% seen once, with roughly a tenth in the top ten. V lost 6 bases and J lost 7; bases outside the gene matches: 11. Germline CDR1 is MNHNY and CDR2 is SVGAGI (reference sequence). CDR3 size: 16 residues. Source: PBMCs, taken at disease progression, from a patient treated with ibrutinib. This receptor was identified in a human donor with chronic lymphocytic leukemia. The gene calls are TRBV6-6 and TRBJ1-6; 8 bases fit TRBD1. In nucleotides, the CDR3 is TGTGCCAGCAGCCTATTCGGACAGGGCCTCAATTCACCCCTCCACTTT. The encoded protein is CASSLFGQGLNSPLHF.